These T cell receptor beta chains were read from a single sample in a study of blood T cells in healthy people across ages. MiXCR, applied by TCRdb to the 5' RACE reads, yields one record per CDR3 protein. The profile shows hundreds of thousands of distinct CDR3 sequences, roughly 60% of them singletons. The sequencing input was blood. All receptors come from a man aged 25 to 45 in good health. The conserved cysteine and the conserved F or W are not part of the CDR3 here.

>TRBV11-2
ASSLGDSRPSNEQY
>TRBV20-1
SALAPSTDTQY
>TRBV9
ASSVGTQETQY
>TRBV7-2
ACSLGDGELF
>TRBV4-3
ASSQAGTAYGYT
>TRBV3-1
ASSTGTLTYEQY
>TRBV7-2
ASSSAGSYEQY
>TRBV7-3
ASRSGEGIGELF
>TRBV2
ASSDRQGTYGYT
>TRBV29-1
SVEGDLAGGPYEQY
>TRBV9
ASSASGTGRYT
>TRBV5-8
ATAAGQGGYTDTQY
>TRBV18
ASSAEAGQETQY
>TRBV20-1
SAWALRDYHYEQY
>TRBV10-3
AIRNGRADTQY
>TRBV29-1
GVRGTSGTDTQY
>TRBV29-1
SATNYKGADMNTEAF
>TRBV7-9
ASSSLGGLNTEAF
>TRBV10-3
AISSSGGAIYEQY
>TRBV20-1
SASLQPGTRAVDEQF
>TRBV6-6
ASIAGTDTGELF
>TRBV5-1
ASSFLEVTVRYNEQF
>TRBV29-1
SAGETLAEQY
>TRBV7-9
ASSQDSDEQY
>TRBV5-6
ASTPDPGANVLT
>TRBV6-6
ASSSIWDLGNEQF
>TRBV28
ASSGGQSGYGYT
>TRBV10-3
AISVGPDYGYT
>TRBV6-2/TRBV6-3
ASSYGGSGFQY
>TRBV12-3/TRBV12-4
ASSRDIYGYT
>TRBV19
ASSQAAETQY
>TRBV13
ASSLSGSYSYNEQF
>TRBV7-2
ASSAGLAGVGF
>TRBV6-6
ASSWAGSAKNIQY
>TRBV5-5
ASSSHPGATGGEQY
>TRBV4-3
ASSQGPGTSYEQY
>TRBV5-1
ASSLSGRLSGAKNIQY
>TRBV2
ASSKARGQGGYT
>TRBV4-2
ASSQDGDSRGSF
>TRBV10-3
AISEPGPYNEQF
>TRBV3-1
ASSQGGVYGYT
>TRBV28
ASSFGDTDYGYT
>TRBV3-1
ASSQDPIQGWNIHEQF
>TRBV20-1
SAGSSTGLLNEQF
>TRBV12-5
ASGPDSATQY
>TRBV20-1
SAGAYNSPLH
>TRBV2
ASRTGMTDTQY
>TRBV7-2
ASRPDRAWETQY
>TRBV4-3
ASSPYTDNYGYT
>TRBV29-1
SVQETRTSSPLH
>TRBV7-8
ASTAGTVYEQY